This T cell receptor (beta chain) was identified during a study of T cell clones after liver transplantation. Across the whole study: Standard immunosuppression, with no induction, continued until 12-24 months after transplant. Tolerance: complete withdrawal held at least one year, liver enzymes staying within twice normal. Notes on the study in general: Post-transplant time points were not standardized, so conclusions are preliminary.

This CDR3 is built from 13 residues. Trimming removed 2 bases at V and 3 bases at J, with 8 bases between. From germline, CDR1 is MNHNY and CDR2 SVGAGI (reference sequence). A remark on this clone: Antigen unknown.

The data were produced by immunoSEQ multiplex PCR, yet TCRdb's version contains in-frame clones alone and is incomplete. Among about 21,000 clones, 85% to 95% were seen once, and the ten largest hold approximately 25%. This TCR came from a human patient who received a liver transplant. Some T cells may be supplied by the graft donor. This chain connects TRBV6-6 to TRBJ2-7; no clear D gene. The sample in question was CD8+ T cells from blood, obtained around 27 months after liver transplant. CDR3 in amino acids: CASSYLPNYEQYF. The CDR3 region has the DNA TGTGCCAGCAGTTACCTACCGAACTACGAGCAGTACTTC.